This TCR beta chain was profiled in a study of PD-L1 blockade in urothelial cancer. As for the study in general: Patients initiated atezolizumab in the mid-2010s at 1,200 mg intravenously every 3 weeks. Blood was subjected to analysis at 3 weeks (second dose) and 6 weeks following treatment start. T cells were recovered from blood samples at a median of 141,255. Findings and limits, study-wide: When measured at 3 weeks, tumor-associated blood clones expanded more in durable-benefit patients.

Profiling relied on immunoSEQ multiplex PCR, and the TCRdb table lists in-frame clones only, not all of them. This table holds around 130,000 clones, 70% to 85% found once. The time point denotes: pretreatment peripheral blood. This CDR3 comprises 14 residues. Between the trimmed V and J ends, which lost 4 bases and 3 bases, there was a span of 12 bases. CDR1 is KGHSH, CDR2 LQKENI, per germline. In regard to this clone: Its cognate antigen is unknown.

The rearrangement joins TRBV18 to TRBJ1-2; possibly TRBD1 for D (6 bases). This TCR derives from a man aged 45-65 years with urothelial cancer. This specimen consisted of PBMCs, obtained around atezolizumab (anti-PD-L1) treatment. In nucleotides, the CDR3 is TGTGCCAGCTCACAGACGACAGGCGACTATGGCTACACCTTC. Protein product: CASSQTTGDYGYTF.